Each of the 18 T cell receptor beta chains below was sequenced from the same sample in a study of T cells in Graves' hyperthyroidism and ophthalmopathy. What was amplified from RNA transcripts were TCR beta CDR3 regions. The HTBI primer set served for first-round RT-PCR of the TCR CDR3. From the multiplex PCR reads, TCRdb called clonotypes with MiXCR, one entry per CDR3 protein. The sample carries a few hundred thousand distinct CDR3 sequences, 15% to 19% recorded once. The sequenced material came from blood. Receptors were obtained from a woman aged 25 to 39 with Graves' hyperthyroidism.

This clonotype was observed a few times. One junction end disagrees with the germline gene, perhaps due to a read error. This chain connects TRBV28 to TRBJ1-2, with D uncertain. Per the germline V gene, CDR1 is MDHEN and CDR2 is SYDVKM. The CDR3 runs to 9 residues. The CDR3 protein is CMVDYGYTF. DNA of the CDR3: TGCATGGTCGACTATGGCTACACCTTC.

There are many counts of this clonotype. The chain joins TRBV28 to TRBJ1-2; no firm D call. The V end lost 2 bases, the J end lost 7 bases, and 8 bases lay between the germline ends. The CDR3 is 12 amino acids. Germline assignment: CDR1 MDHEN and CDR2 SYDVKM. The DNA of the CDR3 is TGTGCCAGCAGTTTAGGGGTTTTTGGCTACACCTTC. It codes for CASSLGVFGYTF.

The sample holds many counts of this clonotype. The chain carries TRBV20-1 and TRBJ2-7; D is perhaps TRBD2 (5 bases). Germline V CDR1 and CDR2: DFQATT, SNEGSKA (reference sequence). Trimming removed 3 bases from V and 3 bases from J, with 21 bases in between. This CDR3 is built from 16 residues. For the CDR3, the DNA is TGCAGTGCTAGGGCTGGGCTCTCTAGCAGATACTACGAGCAGTACTTC. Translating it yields CSARAGLSSRYYEQYF.

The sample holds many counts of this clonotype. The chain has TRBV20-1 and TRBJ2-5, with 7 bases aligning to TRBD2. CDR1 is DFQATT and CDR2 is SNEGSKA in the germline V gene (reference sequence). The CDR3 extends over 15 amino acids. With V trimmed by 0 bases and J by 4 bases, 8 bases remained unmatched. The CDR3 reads CSARDGGDVGETQYF. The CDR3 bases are TGCAGTGCTAGAGATGGGGGGGACGTTGGAGAGACCCAGTACTTC.

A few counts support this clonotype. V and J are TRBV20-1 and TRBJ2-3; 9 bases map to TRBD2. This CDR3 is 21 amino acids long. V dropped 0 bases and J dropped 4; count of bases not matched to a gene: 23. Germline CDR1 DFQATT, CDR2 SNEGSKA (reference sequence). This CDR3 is CSARDLLIAGDVSWGADTQYF. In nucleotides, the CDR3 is TGCAGTGCTAGAGATCTCCTCATAGCGGGAGACGTCTCATGGGGGGCAGATACGCAGTATTTT.

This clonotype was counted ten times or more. CDR3 nucleotide sequence: TGCGCCAGCAGCCTAGGAAGGAGGGACTCTCACGCCTACGAGCAGTACTTC. This gives the protein CASSLGRRDSHAYEQYF. The V gene is TRBV4-1, the J gene TRBJ2-7, with D perhaps matching TRBD2 (6 bases). This CDR3 has 17 amino acids. V was pared by 4 bases and J by 2 bases, with 21 bases between. Germline V gene data show CDR1 as MGHRA and CDR2 as YSYEKL.

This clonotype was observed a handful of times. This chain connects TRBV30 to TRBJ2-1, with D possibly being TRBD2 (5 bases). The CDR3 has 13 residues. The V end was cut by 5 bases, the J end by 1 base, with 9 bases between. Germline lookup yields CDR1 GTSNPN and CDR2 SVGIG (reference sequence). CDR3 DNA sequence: TGTGCCTGGGGAGGAGCGTCCTACAATGAGCAGTTCTTC. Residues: CAWGGASYNEQFF.

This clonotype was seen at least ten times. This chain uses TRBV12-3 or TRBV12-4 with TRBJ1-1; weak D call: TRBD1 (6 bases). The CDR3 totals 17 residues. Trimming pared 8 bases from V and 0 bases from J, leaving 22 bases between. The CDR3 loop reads CASRPTGLGVLNTEAFF. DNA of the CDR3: TGTGCCAGCCGTCCTACAGGGCTTGGGGTCCTGAACACTGAAGCTTTCTTT.

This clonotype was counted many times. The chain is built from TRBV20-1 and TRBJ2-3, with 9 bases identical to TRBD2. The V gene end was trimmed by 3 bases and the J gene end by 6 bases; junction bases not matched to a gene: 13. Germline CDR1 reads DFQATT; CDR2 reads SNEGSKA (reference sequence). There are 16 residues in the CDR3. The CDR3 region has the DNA TGCAGTGCTAGCTACCCTAGCGGGGCAGCGGGTGATACGCAGTATTTT. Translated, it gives CSASYPSGAAGDTQYF.

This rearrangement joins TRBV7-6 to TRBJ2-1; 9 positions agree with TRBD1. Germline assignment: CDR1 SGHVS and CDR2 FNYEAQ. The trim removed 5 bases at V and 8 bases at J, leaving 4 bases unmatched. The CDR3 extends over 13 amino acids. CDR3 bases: TGTGCCAGCAGCCTACAGGGGGCGGATGAGCAGTTCTTC. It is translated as CASSLQGADEQFF. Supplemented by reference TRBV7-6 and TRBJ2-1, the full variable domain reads GAGVSQSPRYKVTKRGQDVALRCDPISGHVSLYWYRQALGQGPEFLTYFNYEAQQDKSGLPNDRFSAERPEGSISTLTIQRTEQRDSAMYRCASSLQGADEQFFGPGTRLTVL.

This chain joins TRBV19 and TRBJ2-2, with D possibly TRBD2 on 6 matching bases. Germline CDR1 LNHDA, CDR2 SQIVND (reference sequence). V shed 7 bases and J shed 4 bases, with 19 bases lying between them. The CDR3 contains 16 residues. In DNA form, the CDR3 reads TGTGCCAGTATAGGAGGGGCAGGGAGGAGCACCGGGGAGCTGTTTTTT. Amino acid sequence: CASIGGAGRSTGELFF.

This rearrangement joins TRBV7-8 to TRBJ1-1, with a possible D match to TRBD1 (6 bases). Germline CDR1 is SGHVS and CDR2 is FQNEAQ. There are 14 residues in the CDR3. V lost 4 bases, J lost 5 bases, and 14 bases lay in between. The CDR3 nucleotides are TGTGCCAGCAGCTGGGGGGGGGCGGGGACTGAAGCTTTCTTT. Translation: CASSWGGAGTEAFF.

CDR3 nucleotide sequence: TGCGCCAGCAGCCCCTACCGGGCAGGCCGTAATGAAAAACTGTTTTTT. It yields the protein CASSPYRAGRNEKLFF. V and J are TRBV4-3 and TRBJ1-4; D uncertain. The CDR3 consists of 16 residues. The germline gives CDR1 LGHNA, CDR2 YSLEER. Deletions cut 4 bases from V and 4 bases from J, with 16 bases between.

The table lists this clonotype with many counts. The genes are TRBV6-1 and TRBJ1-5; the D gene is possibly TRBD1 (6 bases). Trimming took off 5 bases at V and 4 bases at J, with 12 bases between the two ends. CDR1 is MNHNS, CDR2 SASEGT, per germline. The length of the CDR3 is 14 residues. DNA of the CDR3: TGTGCCAGCAGTCTCGGGACACCTAATCAGCCCCAGCATTTT. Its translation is CASSLGTPNQPQHF.

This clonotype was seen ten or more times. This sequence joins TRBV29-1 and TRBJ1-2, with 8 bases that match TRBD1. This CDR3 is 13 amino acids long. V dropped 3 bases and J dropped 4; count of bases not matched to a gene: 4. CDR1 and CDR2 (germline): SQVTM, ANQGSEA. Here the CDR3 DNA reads TGCAGCGTTGAGGACGACAGGGGCTATGGCTACACCTTC. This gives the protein CSVEDDRGYGYTF. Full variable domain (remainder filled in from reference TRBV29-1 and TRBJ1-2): SAVISQKPSRDICQRGTSLTIQCQVDSQVTMMFWYRQQPGQSLTLIATANQGSEATYESGFVIDKFPISRPNLTFSTLTVSNMSPEDSSIYLCSVEDDRGYGYTFGSGTRLTVV.

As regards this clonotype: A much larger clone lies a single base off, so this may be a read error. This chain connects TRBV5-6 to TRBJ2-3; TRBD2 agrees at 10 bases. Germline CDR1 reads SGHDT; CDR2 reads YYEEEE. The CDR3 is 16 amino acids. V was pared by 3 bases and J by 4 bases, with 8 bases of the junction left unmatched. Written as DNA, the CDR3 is TGTGCCAGCAGCTCGGGACTAGCGTTAGGCGCAGATACGCAGTATTTT. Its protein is CASSSGLALGADTQYF.

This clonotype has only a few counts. The CDR3 nucleotides read TGTGCCAGCAGTTTCGGGACAGCTTATAGCAATCAGCCCCAGCATTTT. Amino acid sequence: CASSFGTAYSNQPQHF. This chain connects TRBV28 to TRBJ1-5; 7 bases match TRBD1. The germline CDR1 and CDR2 sequences are MDHEN and SYDVKM. Trimming removed 3 bases from V and 0 bases from J; junction bases left unmatched: 5. The CDR3 runs 16 residues.

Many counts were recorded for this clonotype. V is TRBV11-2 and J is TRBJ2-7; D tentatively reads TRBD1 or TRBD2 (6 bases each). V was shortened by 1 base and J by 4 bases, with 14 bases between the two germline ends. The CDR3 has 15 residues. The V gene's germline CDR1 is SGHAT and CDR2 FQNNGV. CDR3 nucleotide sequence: TGTGCCAGCAGCTTAGGGTGGGGGGCTGGGTACGAGCAGTACTTC. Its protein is CASSLGWGAGYEQYF.